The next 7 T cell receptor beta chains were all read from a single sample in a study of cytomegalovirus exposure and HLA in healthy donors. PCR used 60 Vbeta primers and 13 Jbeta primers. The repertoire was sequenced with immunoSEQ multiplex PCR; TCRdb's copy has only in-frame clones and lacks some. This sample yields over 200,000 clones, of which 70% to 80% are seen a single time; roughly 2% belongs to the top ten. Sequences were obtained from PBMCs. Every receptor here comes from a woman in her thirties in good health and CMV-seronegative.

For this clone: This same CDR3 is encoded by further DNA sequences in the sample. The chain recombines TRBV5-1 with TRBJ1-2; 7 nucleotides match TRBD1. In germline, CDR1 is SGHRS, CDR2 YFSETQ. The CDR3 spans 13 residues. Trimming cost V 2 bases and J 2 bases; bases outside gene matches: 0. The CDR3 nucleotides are TGCGCCAGCAGCTTACAGGGGAACTATGGCTACACCTTC. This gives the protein CASSLQGNYGYTF.

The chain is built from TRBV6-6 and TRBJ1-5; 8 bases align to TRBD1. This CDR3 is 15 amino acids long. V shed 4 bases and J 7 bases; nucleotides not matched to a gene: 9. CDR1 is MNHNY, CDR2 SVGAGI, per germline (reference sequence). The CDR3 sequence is CASSFLDREGQPQHF. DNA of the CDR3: TGTGCCAGCAGTTTCCTGGACAGGGAGGGCCAGCCCCAGCATTTT.

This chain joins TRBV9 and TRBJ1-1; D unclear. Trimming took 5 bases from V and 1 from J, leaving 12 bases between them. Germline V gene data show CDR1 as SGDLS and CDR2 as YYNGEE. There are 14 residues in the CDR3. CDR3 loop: CASSGGPPNTEAFF. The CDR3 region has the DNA TGTGCCAGCAGTGGAGGGCCCCCGAACACTGAAGCTTTCTTT. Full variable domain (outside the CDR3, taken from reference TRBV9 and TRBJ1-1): DSGVTQTPKHLITATGQRVTLRCSPRSGDLSVYWYQQSLDQGLQFLIQYYNGEERAKGNILERFSAQQFPDLHSELNLSSLELGDSALYFCASSGGPPNTEAFFGQGTRLTVV.

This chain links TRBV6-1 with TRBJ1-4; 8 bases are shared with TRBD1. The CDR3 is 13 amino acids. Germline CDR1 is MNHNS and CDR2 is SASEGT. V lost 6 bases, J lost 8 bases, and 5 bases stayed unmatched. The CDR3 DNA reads TGTGCCAGCAGGATACAGGGGGGCGAAAAACTGTTTTTT. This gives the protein CASRIQGGEKLFF.

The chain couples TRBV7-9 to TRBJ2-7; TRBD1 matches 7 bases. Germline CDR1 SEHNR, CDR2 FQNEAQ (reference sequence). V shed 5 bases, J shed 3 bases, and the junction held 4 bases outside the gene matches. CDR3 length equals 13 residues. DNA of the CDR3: TGTGCCAGCAGCCCGGGACAGCTCTACGAGCAGTACTTC. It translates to CASSPGQLYEQYF.

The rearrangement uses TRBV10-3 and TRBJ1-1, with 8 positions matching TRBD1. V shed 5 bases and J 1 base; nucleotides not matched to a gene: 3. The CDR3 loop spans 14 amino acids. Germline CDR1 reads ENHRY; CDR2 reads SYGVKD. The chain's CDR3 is CAISTGTGNTEAFF. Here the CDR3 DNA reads TGTGCCATCAGTACCGGGACAGGGAACACTGAAGCTTTCTTT.

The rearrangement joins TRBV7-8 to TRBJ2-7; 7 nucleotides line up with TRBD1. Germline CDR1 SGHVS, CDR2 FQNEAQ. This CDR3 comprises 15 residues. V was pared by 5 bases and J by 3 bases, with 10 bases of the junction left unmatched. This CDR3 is CASSKDRQTLYEQYF. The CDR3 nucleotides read TGTGCCAGCAGCAAGGACAGGCAGACCCTCTACGAGCAGTACTTC.